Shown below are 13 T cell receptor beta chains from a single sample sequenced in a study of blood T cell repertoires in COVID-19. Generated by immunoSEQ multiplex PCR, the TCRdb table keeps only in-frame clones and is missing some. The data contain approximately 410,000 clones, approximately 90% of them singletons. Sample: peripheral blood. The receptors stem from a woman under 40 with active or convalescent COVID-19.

The CDR3 here is CASSQGGREFGDTQYF. The CDR3 DNA reads TGCGCCAGCAGCCAAGGAGGGCGGGAGTTTGGAGATACGCAGTATTTT. The chain is built from TRBV4-1 and TRBJ2-3, with 7 nucleotides matching TRBD2. The CDR3 contains 16 residues. Germline CDR1 and CDR2: MGHRA and YSYEKL. The trim removed 1 base at V and 5 bases at J, leaving 9 bases unmatched.

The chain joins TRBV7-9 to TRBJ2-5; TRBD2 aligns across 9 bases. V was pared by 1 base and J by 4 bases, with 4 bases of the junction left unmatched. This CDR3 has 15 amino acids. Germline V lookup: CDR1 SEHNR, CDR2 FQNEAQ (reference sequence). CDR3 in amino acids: CASSLELRGGETQYF. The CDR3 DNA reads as TGTGCCAGCAGCTTAGAGTTGCGGGGGGGAGAGACCCAGTACTTC.

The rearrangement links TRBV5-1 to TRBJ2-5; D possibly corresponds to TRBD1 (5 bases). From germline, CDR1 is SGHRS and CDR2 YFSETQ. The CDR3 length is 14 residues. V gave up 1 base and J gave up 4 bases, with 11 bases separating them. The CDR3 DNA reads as TGCGCCAGCAGCTTGCTAACAGGAAGAGAGACCCAGTACTTC. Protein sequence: CASSLLTGRETQYF.

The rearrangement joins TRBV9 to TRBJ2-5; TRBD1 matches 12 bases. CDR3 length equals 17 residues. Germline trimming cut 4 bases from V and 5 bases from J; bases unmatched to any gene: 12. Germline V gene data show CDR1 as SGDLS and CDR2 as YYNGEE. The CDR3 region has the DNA TGTGCCAGCAGCCCCCTGGGGGGACAGGGGGCTGTCGAGACCCAGTACTTC. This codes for CASSPLGGQGAVETQYF.

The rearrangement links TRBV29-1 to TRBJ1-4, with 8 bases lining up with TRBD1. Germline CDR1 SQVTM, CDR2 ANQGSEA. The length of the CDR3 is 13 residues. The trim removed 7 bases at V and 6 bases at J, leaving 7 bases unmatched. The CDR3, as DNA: TGCAGCGCTGGACAGGGAGTTTATGAAAAACTGTTTTTT. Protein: CSAGQGVYEKLFF.

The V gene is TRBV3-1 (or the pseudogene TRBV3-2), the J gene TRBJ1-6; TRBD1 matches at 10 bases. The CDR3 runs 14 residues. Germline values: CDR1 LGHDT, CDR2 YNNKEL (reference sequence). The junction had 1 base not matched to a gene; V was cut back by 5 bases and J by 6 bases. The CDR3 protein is CASSWTGGNSPLHF. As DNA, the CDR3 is TGTGCCAGCAGCTGGACAGGGGGTAATTCACCCCTCCACTTT.

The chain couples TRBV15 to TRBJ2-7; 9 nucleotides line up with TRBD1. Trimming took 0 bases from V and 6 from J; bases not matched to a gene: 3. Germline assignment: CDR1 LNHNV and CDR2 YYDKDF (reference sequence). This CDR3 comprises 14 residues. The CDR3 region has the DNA TGTGCCACCAGCAGAGAAGGGACAGGGAGCGAGCAGTACTTC. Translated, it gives CATSREGTGSEQYF.

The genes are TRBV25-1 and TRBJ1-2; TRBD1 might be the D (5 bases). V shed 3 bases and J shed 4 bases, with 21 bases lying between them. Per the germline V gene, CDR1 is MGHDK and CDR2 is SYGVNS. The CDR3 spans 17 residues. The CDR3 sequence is CASSEGFRPGPFYGYTF. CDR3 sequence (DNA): TGTGCCAGCAGTGAGGGATTCCGTCCAGGGCCTTTCTATGGCTACACCTTC.

This CDR3 reads CASSLRRGSPYEQYF. The CDR3 nucleotides are TGTGCCAGCAGCTTAAGGCGGGGTTCGCCCTACGAGCAGTACTTC. The genes are TRBV7-8 and TRBJ2-7; D possibly corresponds to TRBD2 (6 bases). Germline-derived CDR1 and CDR2 are SGHVS and FQNEAQ. The CDR3 length is 15 residues. Trimming stripped 2 bases from V and 2 bases from J, with 13 bases between.

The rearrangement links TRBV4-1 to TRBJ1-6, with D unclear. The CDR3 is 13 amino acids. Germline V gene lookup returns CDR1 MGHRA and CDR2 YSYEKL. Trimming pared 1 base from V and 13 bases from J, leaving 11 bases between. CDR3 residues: CASSQVENSPLHF. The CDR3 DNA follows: TGCGCCAGCAGCCAAGTAGAAAACTCGCCCCTCCACTTT.

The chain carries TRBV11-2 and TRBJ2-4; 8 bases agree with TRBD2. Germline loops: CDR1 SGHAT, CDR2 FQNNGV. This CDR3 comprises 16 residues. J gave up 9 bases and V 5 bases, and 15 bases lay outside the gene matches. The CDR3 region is CASSPLMVAGYGIQYF. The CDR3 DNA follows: TGTGCCAGCAGCCCCCTAATGGTAGCGGGATATGGCATTCAGTACTTC.

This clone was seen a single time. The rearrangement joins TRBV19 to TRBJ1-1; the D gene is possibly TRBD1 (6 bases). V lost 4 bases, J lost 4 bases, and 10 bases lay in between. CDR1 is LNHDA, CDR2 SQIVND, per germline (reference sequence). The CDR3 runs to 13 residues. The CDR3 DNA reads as TGTGCCAGTAGTACCAGGGGCGGCACTGAAGCTTTCTTT. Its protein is CASSTRGGTEAFF.

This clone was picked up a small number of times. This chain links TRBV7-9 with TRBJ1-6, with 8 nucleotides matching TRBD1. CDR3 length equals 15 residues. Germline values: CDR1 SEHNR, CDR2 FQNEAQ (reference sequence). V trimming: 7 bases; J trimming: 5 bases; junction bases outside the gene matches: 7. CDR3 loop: CASNNGGQDNSPLHF. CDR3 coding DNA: TGTGCCAGCAACAACGGGGGACAGGATAATTCACCCCTCCACTTT. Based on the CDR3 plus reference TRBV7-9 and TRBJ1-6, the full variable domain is DTGVSQNPRHKITKRGQNVTFRCDPISEHNRLYWYRQTLGQGPEFLTYFQNEAQLEKSRLLSDRFSAERPKGSFSTLEIQRTEQGDSAMYLCASNNGGQDNSPLHFGNGTRLTVT.